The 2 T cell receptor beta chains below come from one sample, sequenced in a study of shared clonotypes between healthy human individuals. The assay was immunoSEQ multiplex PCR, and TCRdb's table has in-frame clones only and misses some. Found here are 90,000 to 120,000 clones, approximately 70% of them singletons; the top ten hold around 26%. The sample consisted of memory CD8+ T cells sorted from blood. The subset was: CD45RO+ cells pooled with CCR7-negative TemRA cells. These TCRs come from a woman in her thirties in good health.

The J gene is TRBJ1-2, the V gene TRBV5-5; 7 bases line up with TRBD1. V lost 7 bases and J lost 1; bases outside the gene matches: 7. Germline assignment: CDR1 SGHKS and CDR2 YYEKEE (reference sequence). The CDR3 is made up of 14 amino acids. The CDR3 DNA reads TGTGCCAGCCAGACAGGGATTATTAACTATGGCTACACCTTC. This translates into CASQTGIINYGYTF.

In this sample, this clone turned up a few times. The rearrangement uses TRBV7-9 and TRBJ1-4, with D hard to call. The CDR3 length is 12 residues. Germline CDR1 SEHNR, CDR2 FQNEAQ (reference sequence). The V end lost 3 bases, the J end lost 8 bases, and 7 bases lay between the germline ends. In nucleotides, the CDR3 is TGTGCCAGCAGCTTCCCGGGGGAAAAACTGTTTTTT. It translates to CASSFPGEKLFF.